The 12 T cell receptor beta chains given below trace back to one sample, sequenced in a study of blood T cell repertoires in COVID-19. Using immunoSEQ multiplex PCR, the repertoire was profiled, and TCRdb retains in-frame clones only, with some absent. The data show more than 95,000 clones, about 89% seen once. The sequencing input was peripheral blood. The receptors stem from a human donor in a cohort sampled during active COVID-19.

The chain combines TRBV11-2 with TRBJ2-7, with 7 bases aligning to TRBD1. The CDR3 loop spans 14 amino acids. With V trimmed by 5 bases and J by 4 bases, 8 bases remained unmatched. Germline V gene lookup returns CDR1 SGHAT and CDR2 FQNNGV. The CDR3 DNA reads TGTGCCAGCAGCCGCGACCCAGGGGGATACGAGCAGTACTTC. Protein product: CASSRDPGGYEQYF.

This chain's CDR3 is CASSLVSNYNEQFF. CDR3 DNA: TGTGCCAGCAGTTTGGTTTCTAACTACAATGAGCAGTTCTTC. The V gene is TRBV6-6, the J gene TRBJ2-1, with D hard to call. The V end was cut by 4 bases, the J end by 3 bases, with 10 bases between. The CDR3 consists of 14 residues. CDR1 is MNHNY, CDR2 SVGAGI, per germline (reference sequence).

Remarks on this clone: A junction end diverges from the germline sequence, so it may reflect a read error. The CDR3 coding sequence is TGTGCCACCTTCACCACTTTAGGCGGAGGCAACACGATCTTC. It translates to CATFTTLGGGNTIF. The chain links TRBV28 to TRBJ2-7; D may be TRBD2 (5 bases). CDR3 length: 14 amino acids. The germline gives CDR1 MDHEN, CDR2 SYDVKM. Looking up the rest from reference TRBV28 and TRBJ2-7 gives the full variable domain: DVKVTQSSRYLVKRTGEKVFLECVQDMDHENMFWYRQDPGLGLRLIYFSYDVKMKEKGDIPEGYSVSREKKERFSLILESASTNQTSMYLCATFTTLGGGNTIFGPGTRLTVT.

CDR3 DNA: TGTGCCAGCAGCGTAGCCCTAGCGGGGGGCACAGATACGCAGTATTTT. It specifies CASSVALAGGTDTQYF. The chain carries TRBV9 and TRBJ2-3, with TRBD2 matching 10 bases. Germline assignment: CDR1 SGDLS and CDR2 YYNGEE. The CDR3 sequence is 16 residues long. V lost 0 bases, J lost 1 base, and 2 bases stayed unmatched.

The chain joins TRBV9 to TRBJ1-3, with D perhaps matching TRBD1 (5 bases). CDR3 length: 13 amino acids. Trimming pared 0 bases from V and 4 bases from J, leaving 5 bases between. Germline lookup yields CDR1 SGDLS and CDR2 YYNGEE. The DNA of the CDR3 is TGTGCCAGCAGCGTAGAGGGGGGAAACACCATATATTTT. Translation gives CASSVEGGNTIYF.

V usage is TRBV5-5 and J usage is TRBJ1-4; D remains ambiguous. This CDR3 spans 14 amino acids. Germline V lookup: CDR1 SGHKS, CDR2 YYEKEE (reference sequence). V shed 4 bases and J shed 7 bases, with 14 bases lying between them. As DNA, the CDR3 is TGTGCCAGCAGCCGGTCGGGTCTTCGTGAAAAACTGTTTTTT. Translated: CASSRSGLREKLFF.

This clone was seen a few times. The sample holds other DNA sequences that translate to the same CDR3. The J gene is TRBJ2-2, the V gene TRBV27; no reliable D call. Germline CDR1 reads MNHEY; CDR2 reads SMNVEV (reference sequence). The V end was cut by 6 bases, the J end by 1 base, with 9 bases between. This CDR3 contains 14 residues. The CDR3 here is CASSFEVNTGELFF. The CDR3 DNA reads TGTGCCAGCAGCTTTGAGGTGAACACCGGGGAGCTGTTTTTT.

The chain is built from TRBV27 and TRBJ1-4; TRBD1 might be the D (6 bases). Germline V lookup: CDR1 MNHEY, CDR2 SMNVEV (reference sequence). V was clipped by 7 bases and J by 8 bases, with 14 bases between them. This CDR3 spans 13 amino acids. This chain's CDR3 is CASTYRDGEKLFF. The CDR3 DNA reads TGTGCCAGCACTTACAGGGACGGGGAAAAACTGTTTTTT.

The CDR3 here is CASSILQGVDTEAFF. The CDR3 DNA reads as TGTGCCAGTAGTATATTACAGGGCGTTGACACTGAAGCTTTCTTT. The chain uses TRBV19 and TRBJ1-1; weak D call: TRBD1 (6 bases). Trimming removed 2 bases from V and 3 bases from J, with 13 bases in between. The CDR3 is 15 amino acids. Germline CDR1 is LNHDA and CDR2 is SQIVND (reference sequence).

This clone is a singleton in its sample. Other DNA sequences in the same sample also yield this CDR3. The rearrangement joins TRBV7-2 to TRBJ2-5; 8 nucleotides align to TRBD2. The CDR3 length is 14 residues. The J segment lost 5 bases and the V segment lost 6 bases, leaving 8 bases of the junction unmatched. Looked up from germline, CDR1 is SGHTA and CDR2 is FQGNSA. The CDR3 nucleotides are TGTGCCAGCAGAGCCGGGGGGGCCCGGGAGACCCAGTACTTC. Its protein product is CASRAGGARETQYF.

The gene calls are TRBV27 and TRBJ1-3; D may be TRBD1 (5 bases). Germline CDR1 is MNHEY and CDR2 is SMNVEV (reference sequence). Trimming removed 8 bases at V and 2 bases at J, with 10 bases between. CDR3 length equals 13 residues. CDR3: CASGKQAGNTIYF. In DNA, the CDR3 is TGTGCCAGCGGAAAACAGGCTGGAAACACCATATATTTT.

The CDR3 is CAWSSGWSSPLHF. CDR3 sequence (DNA): TGTGCCTGGAGTAGTGGATGGAGTTCACCCCTCCACTTT. This chain uses TRBV30 with TRBJ1-6, with D hard to call. The CDR3 runs to 13 residues. V gave up 2 bases and J gave up 9 bases, with 11 bases separating them. Germline V lookup: CDR1 GTSNPN, CDR2 SVGIG (reference sequence). Variable domain in full (rest from reference TRBV30 and TRBJ1-6): SQTIHQWPATLVQPVGSPLSLECTVEGTSNPNLYWYRQAAGRGLQLLFYSVGIGQISSEVPQNLSASRPQDRQFILSSKKLLLSDSGFYLCAWSSGWSSPLHFGNGTRLTVT.